The 24 T cell receptor beta chains given below trace back to one sample, sequenced in a study of shared clonotypes between healthy human individuals. The repertoire was sequenced with immunoSEQ multiplex PCR; TCRdb's copy has only in-frame clones and lacks some. This sample yields around 1.9 million clones, of which around 93% are seen a single time; 1.7% belongs to the top ten. In the naive CD8 group, cells lacked CD45RO and were positively selected for CCR7, so terminally differentiated effector memory CD45RA+ cells were left out. The sample was naive CD8+ T cells from PBMCs. The source is a man aged 18 to 29 in good health. Some clones in this sample may be carry-over from other donors' samples.

The sample holds a few counts of this clone. The chain is built from TRBV27 and TRBJ2-1, with D maybe TRBD2 (5 bases). The V and J ends lost 6 bases and 8 bases respectively, with 20 bases between them. Looked up from germline, CDR1 is MNHEY and CDR2 is SMNVEV (reference sequence). This CDR3 has 15 residues. CDR3 bases: TGTGCCAGCAGCCACATGCCAACTAGAGGAGATGAGCAGTTCTTC. Its protein product is CASSHMPTRGDEQFF.

There are a few counts of this clone. V and J are TRBV6-5 and TRBJ1-2, with 10 positions matching TRBD1. CDR3 length: 16 amino acids. Per the germline V gene, CDR1 is MNHEY and CDR2 is SVGAGI. V shed 4 bases, J shed 7 bases, and the junction held 12 bases outside the gene matches. The CDR3 nucleotides are TGTGCCAGCAGTTCCATCGAGTGGGGACAGGGGCTTGGCTACACCTTC. Translating it yields CASSSIEWGQGLGYTF.

The V call is TRBV4-3, the J call TRBJ2-7; D ambiguous. With 0 bases removed from V and 1 base from J, the gap between germline ends came to 10 bases. The CDR3 runs to 15 residues. Germline CDR1 is LGHNA and CDR2 is YSLEER. CDR3 region: CASSQESGPSYEQYF. The CDR3 coding sequence is TGCGCCAGCAGCCAAGAGTCCGGGCCGTCCTACGAGCAGTACTTC.

The rearrangement uses TRBV10-1 and TRBJ2-1; D might be TRBD1 or TRBD2, each matching 5 bases. V lost 8 bases and J 14 bases, leaving 28 bases between the germline ends. Germline V gene lookup returns CDR1 WNHNN and CDR2 SYGVQD (reference sequence). This CDR3 region has 15 residues. CDR3 protein: CASSRGKPGTPREFF. CDR3 in DNA: TGCGCCAGCTCCCGAGGTAAGCCCGGGACCCCCAGGGAGTTCTTC.

The chain links TRBV5-8 to TRBJ2-7, with D possibly matching TRBD1 (6 bases). Germline V gene data show CDR1 as SGHTS and CDR2 as YDEGEE. V lost 7 bases and J 3 bases, leaving 20 bases between the germline ends. There are 15 residues in the CDR3. Written as DNA, the CDR3 is TGTGCCAGCGGAACCCCGCGACAGGCCGACTACGAGCAGTACTTC. Translated: CASGTPRQADYEQYF.

V gene TRBV7-9 combines with J gene TRBJ2-1, with 10 positions matching TRBD2. This CDR3 is built from 17 residues. CDR1 SEHNR and CDR2 FQNEAQ come from the germline V gene (reference sequence). J gave up 7 bases and V 4 bases, and 13 bases lay outside the gene matches. The chain's CDR3 is CASSYTSGINPSNEQFF. The CDR3 region has the DNA TGTGCCAGCAGCTATACTAGCGGGATCAATCCATCTAATGAGCAGTTCTTC.

The J gene is TRBJ1-5, the V gene TRBV19; D gene unclear. The CDR3 has 15 amino acids. V was pared by 3 bases and J by 0 bases, with 9 bases between. From germline, CDR1 is LNHDA and CDR2 SQIVND (reference sequence). The CDR3 sequence is CASSINPYSNQPQHF. The CDR3 DNA is TGTGCCAGTAGTATTAACCCTTATAGCAATCAGCCCCAGCATTTT.

J is TRBJ1-1 and V is TRBV7-8; a weak D match, TRBD1 (5 bases). This CDR3 comprises 12 residues. Germline CDR1 is SGHVS and CDR2 is FQNEAQ. V lost 8 bases and J lost 5, with 12 bases in between. This CDR3 is CASYRSRTEAFF. CDR3 bases: TGTGCCAGCTACAGGAGTCGGACTGAAGCTTTCTTT.

Here the CDR3 reads CASSTGVYKLFF. The CDR3 DNA is TGTGCCAGCAGTACAGGCGTTTATAAACTGTTTTTT. The chain has TRBV6-1 and TRBJ1-4, with D possibly matching TRBD1 (5 bases). Germline V lookup: CDR1 MNHNS, CDR2 SASEGT. V dropped 5 bases and J dropped 11 bases, with 12 bases sitting between them. CDR3 length: 12 residues.

The chain joins TRBV2 to TRBJ1-4; D is unclear. CDR3 length: 16 residues. Germline V gene sequence: CDR1 SNHLY, CDR2 FYNNEI. Trimming took off 4 bases at V and 0 bases at J, with 12 bases between the two ends. The DNA of the CDR3 is TGTGCCAGCAGTGTGGCCGGCACTACAACTAATGAAAAACTGTTTTTT. This encodes CASSVAGTTTNEKLFF. The whole variable domain, remainder taken from reference TRBV2 and TRBJ1-4, is EPEVTQTPSHQVTQMGQEVILRCVPISNHLYFYWYRQILGQKVEFLVSFYNNEISEKSEIFDDQFSVERPDGSNFTLKIRSTKLEDSAMYFCASSVAGTTTNEKLFFGSGTQLSVL.

The chain carries TRBV11-3 and TRBJ2-7, with TRBD1 matching over 11 bases. In germline, CDR1 is SGHNT, CDR2 YENEEA. Unmatched junction bases numbered 6, after V lost 5 bases and J lost 6 bases. The CDR3 spans 14 residues. CDR3 residues: CASSLAGTGGEQYF. DNA of the CDR3: TGTGCCAGCAGCCTTGCCGGGACAGGGGGCGAGCAGTACTTC.

The V call is TRBV5-1, the J call TRBJ1-4, with D possibly TRBD1 on 5 matching bases. Germline CDR1 SGHRS, CDR2 YFSETQ. The CDR3 extends over 13 amino acids. V dropped 9 bases and J dropped 2 bases, with 11 bases sitting between them. The CDR3 DNA reads as TGCGCCACAACGACAGTTACTAATGAAAAACTGTTTTTT. It codes for CATTTVTNEKLFF.

This CDR3 is CASRPQGVAVPNEQFF. Here the CDR3 DNA reads TGTGCCAGCAGACCCCAAGGGGTAGCGGTCCCCAATGAGCAGTTCTTC. The chain joins TRBV28 to TRBJ2-1; a possible D gene is TRBD2 (6 bases). Germline V gene sequence: CDR1 MDHEN, CDR2 SYDVKM. The CDR3 sequence is 16 residues long. Trimming left V 6 bases short and J 6 bases short, with 21 bases between.

This chain connects TRBV7-9 to TRBJ2-4; TRBD1 agrees at 7 bases. The trim removed 5 bases at V and 2 bases at J, leaving 15 bases unmatched. CDR1 and CDR2 (germline): SEHNR, FQNEAQ (reference sequence). This CDR3 has 18 amino acids. CDR3 sequence: CASSRLEGVDRTKNIQYF. In nucleotides, the CDR3 is TGTGCCAGCAGCCGCTTAGAGGGGGTGGACAGGACCAAAAACATTCAGTACTTC.

The genes are TRBV28 and TRBJ2-7; D may be TRBD2 (6 bases). The CDR3 is made up of 15 amino acids. Germline CDR1 reads MDHEN; CDR2 reads SYDVKM. V was pared by 2 bases and J by 1 base, with 12 bases between. The CDR3 loop is CASSLLALVSYEQYF. In DNA, the CDR3 is TGTGCCAGCAGTTTACTAGCGCTTGTGTCCTACGAGCAGTACTTC.

J is TRBJ1-2 and V is TRBV10-3, with D hard to call. CDR3 length: 15 amino acids. Germline assignment: CDR1 ENHRY and CDR2 SYGVKD. The V gene lost 2 bases and the J gene lost 0 bases, with 10 bases spanning the gap. In DNA form, the CDR3 reads TGTGCCATCAGTGAGGGGCCAGGCCCTAACTATGGCTACACCTTC. Protein: CAISEGPGPNYGYTF.

The CDR3 here is CASRGQVYEQYF. The DNA of the CDR3 is TGTGCCAGCAGGGGACAGGTCTACGAGCAGTACTTC. The chain is built from TRBV6-5 and TRBJ2-7, with 8 bases identical to TRBD1. The V gene end was trimmed by 6 bases and the J gene end by 3 bases; junction bases not matched to a gene: 1. This CDR3 spans 12 amino acids. CDR1 and CDR2 (germline): MNHEY, SVGAGI.

The chain uses TRBV19 and TRBJ2-7; TRBD2 agrees at 9 bases. Germline V gene lookup returns CDR1 LNHDA and CDR2 SQIVND (reference sequence). This CDR3 contains 13 residues. J lost 4 bases, V lost 7 bases, and 5 bases had no gene match. The CDR3 reads CASNPAGGYEQYF. The CDR3 DNA sequence: TGTGCCAGTAATCCAGCGGGAGGATACGAGCAGTACTTC. The full variable domain, its missing parts supplied by reference TRBV19 and TRBJ2-7, is DGGITQSPKYLFRKEGQNVTLSCEQNLNHDAMYWYRQDPGQGLRLIYYSQIVNDFQKGDIAEGYSVSREKKESFPLTVTSAQKNPTAFYLCASNPAGGYEQYFGPGTRLTVT.

V is TRBV2 and J is TRBJ2-5; 10 positions match TRBD1. CDR3 length equals 17 residues. Germline V gene lookup returns CDR1 SNHLY and CDR2 FYNNEI. Trimming cost V 5 bases and J 0 bases; bases outside gene matches: 9. CDR3 nucleotides: TGTGCCAGCAGTTGGGACAGGGGCGTAAACTACCAAGAGACCCAGTACTTC. Translating gives CASSWDRGVNYQETQYF.

The chain employs TRBV5-4 and TRBJ2-7; 11 positions match TRBD2. The germline gives CDR1 SGHNT, CDR2 YYREEE (reference sequence). This CDR3 has 18 residues. V dropped 2 bases and J dropped 0; count of bases not matched to a gene: 10. Written as DNA, the CDR3 is TGTGCCAGCAGCTTCCTAGCGGGAGGTCCAGACAGCTCCTACGAGCAGTACTTC. Its translation is CASSFLAGGPDSSYEQYF.

This chain joins TRBV27 and TRBJ2-7, with 12 bases matching TRBD2. Germline assignment: CDR1 MNHEY and CDR2 SMNVEV (reference sequence). The CDR3 is 13 residues long. The trim removed 8 bases at V and 4 bases at J, leaving 3 bases unmatched. This chain's CDR3 is CASGLAGYYEQYF. In DNA, the CDR3 is TGTGCCAGCGGACTAGCGGGATATTACGAGCAGTACTTC.

The chain joins TRBV11-2 to TRBJ2-1, with 11 bases fitting TRBD1. CDR1 is SGHAT and CDR2 is FQNNGV in the germline V gene. The CDR3 contains 14 residues. With 4 bases clipped from V and 6 bases from J, the junction kept 2 bases outside the gene matches. The CDR3 protein is CASSWTGGLNEQFF. DNA for the CDR3: TGTGCCAGCAGCTGGACAGGGGGCCTCAATGAGCAGTTCTTC.

This clone has a handful of counts. The genes are TRBV7-9 and TRBJ1-1, with unresolved D. Trimming left V 4 bases short and J 4 bases short, with 13 bases between. CDR3 length: 14 amino acids. CDR1 SEHNR and CDR2 FQNEAQ come from the germline V gene (reference sequence). In nucleotides, the CDR3 is TGTGCCAGCAGCTCCCGGTGGGGTGGCACTGAAGCTTTCTTT. It specifies CASSSRWGGTEAFF. The entire variable domain, with the rest obtained from reference TRBV7-9 and TRBJ1-1, is as follows: DTGVSQNPRHKITKRGQNVTFRCDPISEHNRLYWYRQTLGQGPEFLTYFQNEAQLEKSRLLSDRFSAERPKGSFSTLEIQRTEQGDSAMYLCASSSRWGGTEAFFGQGTRLTVV.

J is TRBJ2-2 and V is TRBV7-6; D is ambiguous. The CDR3 has 12 amino acids. Germline CDR1 SGHVS, CDR2 FNYEAQ. Trimming cost V 3 bases and J 6 bases, with 5 bases left between them. DNA of the CDR3: TGTGCCAGCAGCTTTTCAGCCGGGGAGCTGTTTTTT. The encoded protein is CASSFSAGELFF.